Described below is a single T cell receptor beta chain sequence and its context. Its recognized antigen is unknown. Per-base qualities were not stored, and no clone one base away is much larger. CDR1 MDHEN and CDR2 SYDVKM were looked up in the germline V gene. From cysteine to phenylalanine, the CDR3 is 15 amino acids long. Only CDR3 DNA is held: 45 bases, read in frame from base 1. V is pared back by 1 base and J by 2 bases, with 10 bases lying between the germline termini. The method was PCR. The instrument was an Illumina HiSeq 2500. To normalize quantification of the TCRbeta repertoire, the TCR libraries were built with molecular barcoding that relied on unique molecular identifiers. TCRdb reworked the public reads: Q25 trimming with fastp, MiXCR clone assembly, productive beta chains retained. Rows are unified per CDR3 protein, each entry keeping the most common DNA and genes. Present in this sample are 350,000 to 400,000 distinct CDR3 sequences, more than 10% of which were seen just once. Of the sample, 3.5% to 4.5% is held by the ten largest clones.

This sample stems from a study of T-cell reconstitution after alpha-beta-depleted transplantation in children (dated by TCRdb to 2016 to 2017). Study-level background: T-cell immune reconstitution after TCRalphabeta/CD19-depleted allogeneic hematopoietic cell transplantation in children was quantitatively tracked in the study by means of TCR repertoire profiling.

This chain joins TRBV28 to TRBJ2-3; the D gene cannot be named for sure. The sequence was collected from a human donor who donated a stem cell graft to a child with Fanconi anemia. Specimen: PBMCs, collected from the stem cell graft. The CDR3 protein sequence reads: CASSLLQVSTDTQYF. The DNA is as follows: TGTGCCAGCAGTTTATTGCAGGTTTCCACAGATACGCAGTATTTT. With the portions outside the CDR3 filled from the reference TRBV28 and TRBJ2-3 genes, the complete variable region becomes DVKVTQSSRYLVKRTGEKVFLECVQDMDHENMFWYRQDPGLGLRLIYFSYDVKMKEKGDIPEGYSVSREKKERFSLILESASTNQTSMYLCASSLLQVSTDTQYFGPGTRLTVL.